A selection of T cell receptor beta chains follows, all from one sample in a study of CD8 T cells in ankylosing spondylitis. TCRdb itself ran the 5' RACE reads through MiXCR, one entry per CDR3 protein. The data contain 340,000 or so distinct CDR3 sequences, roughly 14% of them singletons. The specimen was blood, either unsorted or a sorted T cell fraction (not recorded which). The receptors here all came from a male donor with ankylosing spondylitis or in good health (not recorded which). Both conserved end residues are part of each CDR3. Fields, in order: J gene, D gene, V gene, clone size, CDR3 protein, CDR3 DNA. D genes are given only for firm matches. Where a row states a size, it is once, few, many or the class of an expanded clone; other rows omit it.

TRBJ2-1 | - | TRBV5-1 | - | CASSDPRMAYNEQFF | TGCGCCAGCAGCGACCCTAGGATGGCTTACAATGAGCAGTTCTTC
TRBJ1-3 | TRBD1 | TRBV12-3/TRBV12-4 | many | CASSPRQGLTGNTIYF | TGTGCCAGCAGTCCCCGACAGGGACTCACTGGAAACACCATATATTTT
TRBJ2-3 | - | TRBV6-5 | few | CASSWTVNTDTQYF | TGTGCCAGCAGTTGGACAGTAAACACAGATACGCAGTATTTT
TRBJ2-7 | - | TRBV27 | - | CASSTRELLSYEQYF | TGTGCCAGCAGTACCCGGGAGCTTCTCTCCTACGAGCAGTACTTC
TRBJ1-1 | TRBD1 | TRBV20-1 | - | CSAGRQGLRTEAFF | TGCAGTGCTGGTAGACAGGGGTTAAGGACTGAAGCTTTCTTT
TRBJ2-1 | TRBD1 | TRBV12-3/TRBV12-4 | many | CASSLDRGGEQFF | TGTGCCAGCAGTTTGGACAGGGGAGGGGAGCAGTTCTTC
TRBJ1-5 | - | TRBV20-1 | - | CSANRDTAPQHF | TGCAGTGCGAACCGGGACACAGCGCCCCAGCATTTT
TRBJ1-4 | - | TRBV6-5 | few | CASSYRGPNEKLFF | TGTGCCAGCAGTTACAGGGGCCCCAATGAAAAACTGTTTTTT
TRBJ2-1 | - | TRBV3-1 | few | CASSSLASELDSYNEQFF | TGTGCCAGCAGCTCTCTTGCGAGTGAACTAGACTCCTACAATGAGCAGTTCTTC
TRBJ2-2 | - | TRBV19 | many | CASRPANTGELFF | TGTGCCAGTAGGCCGGCGAACACCGGGGAGCTGTTTTTT
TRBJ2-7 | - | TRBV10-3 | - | CAISDRGGYEQYF | TGTGCCATCAGTGACAGGGGAGGCTACGAGCAGTACTTC
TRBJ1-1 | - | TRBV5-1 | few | CASSLAGITGAFF | TGCGCCAGCAGCTTGGCCGGGATCACAGGAGCTTTCTTT
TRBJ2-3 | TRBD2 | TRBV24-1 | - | CATSDRRDYADTQYF | TGTGCCACCAGTGATCGACGGGACTACGCGGATACGCAGTATTTT
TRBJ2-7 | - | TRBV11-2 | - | CASSSLLGYEQYF | TGTGCCAGCAGCTCCCTCCTCGGTTACGAGCAGTACTTC
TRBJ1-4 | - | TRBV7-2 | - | CASSKGPWNEKLFF | TGTGCCAGCAGCAAGGGACCGTGGAATGAAAAACTGTTTTTT
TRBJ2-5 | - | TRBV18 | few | CASSQGEETQYF | TGTGCCAGCTCACAAGGGGAAGAGACCCAGTACTTC
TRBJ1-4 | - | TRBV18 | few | CASSPRRTENEKLFF | TGTGCCAGCTCACCCCGGAGGACAGAAAATGAAAAACTGTTTTTT
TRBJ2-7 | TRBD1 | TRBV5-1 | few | CASSERTGGLGEQYF | TGCGCCAGCAGCGAGCGGACAGGGGGCTTGGGGGAGCAGTACTTC
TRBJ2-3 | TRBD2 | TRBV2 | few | CASTGLAGVGDTQYF | TGTGCCAGCACGGGACTAGCGGGAGTCGGGGATACGCAGTATTTT
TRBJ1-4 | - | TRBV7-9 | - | CASSLASGEKLFF | TGTGCCAGCAGCTTAGCATCAGGGGAGAAACTGTTTTTT
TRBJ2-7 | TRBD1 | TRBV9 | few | CASSVRAQGDNEQYF | TGTGCCAGCAGCGTACGAGCACAGGGGGACAACGAGCAGTACTTC
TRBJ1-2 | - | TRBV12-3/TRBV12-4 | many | CASSFRDYGYTF | TGTGCCAGCAGCTTCCGGGATTATGGCTACACCTTC
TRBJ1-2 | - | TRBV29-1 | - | CSAVLGAVSGYTF | TGCAGCGCCGTACTTGGGGCAGTAAGCGGCTACACCTTC
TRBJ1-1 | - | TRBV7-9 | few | CASRGRESLNTEAFF | TGTGCCAGCAGGGGACGAGAGTCTCTTAACACTGAAGCTTTCTTT
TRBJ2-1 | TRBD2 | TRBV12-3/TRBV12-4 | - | CASSPRLAGGRIEQFF | TGTGCCAGCAGTCCTAGGCTAGCGGGAGGAAGGATTGAGCAGTTCTTC
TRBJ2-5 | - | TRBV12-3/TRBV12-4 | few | CASRPDFSGETQYF | TGTGCCAGCAGGCCCGACTTCTCGGGAGAGACCCAGTACTTC
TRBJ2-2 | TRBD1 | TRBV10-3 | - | CAISGTGETGELFF | TGTGCCATCTCCGGGACAGGGGAAACCGGGGAGCTGTTTTTT
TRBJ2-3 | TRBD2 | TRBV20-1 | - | CSARGVSGGNPDTQYF | TGCAGTGCTAGAGGGGTTAGCGGGGGGAATCCAGATACGCAGTATTTT
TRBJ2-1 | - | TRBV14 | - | CASSLKEGNEQFF | TGTGCCAGCAGCCTCAAGGAGGGGAATGAGCAGTTCTTC
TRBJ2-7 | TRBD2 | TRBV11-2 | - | CASSRGLANTYEQYF | TGTGCCAGCAGCCGCGGACTAGCCAATACCTACGAGCAGTACTTC
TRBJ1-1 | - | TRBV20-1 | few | CSARTVRTEAFF | TGCAGTGCTAGGACAGTAAGGACTGAAGCTTTCTTT
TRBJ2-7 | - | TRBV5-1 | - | CASSLQGGSSYEQYF | TGCGCCAGCAGCCTACAGGGGGGGAGCTCCTACGAGCAGTACTTC
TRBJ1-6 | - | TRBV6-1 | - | CASRFWDLDSPLHF | TGTGCCAGCAGATTTTGGGACTTGGATTCACCCCTCCACTTT
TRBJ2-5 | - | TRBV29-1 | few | CSVPRKETQYF | TGCAGCGTTCCAAGAAAAGAGACCCAGTACTTC
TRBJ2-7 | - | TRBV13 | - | CASSPLLSLYEQYF | TGTGCCAGCAGCCCCCTATTAAGCCTCTACGAGCAGTACTTC
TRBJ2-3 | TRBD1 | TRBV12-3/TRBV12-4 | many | CASSLGTGSDTQYF | TGTGCCAGCAGTTTAGGGACAGGGTCAGATACGCAGTATTTT
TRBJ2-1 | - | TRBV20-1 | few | CSARDGRGSNEQFF | TGCAGTGCTAGAGATGGTCGGGGGTCAAATGAGCAGTTCTTC
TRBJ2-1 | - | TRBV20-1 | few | CSARDPLQKYNEQFF | TGCAGTGCTAGAGATCCGCTGCAAAAATACAATGAGCAGTTCTTC
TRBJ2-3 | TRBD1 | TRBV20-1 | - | CSARHRQGSDTQYF | TGCAGTGCTAGGCACCGACAGGGGAGTGATACGCAGTATTTT
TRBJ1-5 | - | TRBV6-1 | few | CASMQGNQPQHF | TGTGCCAGCATGCAGGGTAATCAGCCCCAGCATTTT
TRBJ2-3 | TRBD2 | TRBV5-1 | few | CASSQRGPTDTQYF | TGCGCCAGCAGCCAGCGGGGGCCCACAGATACGCAGTATTTT
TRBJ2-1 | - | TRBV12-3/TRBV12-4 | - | CASSLWVARDYNEQFF | TGTGCCAGCAGTTTATGGGTAGCGCGAGACTACAATGAGCAGTTCTTC
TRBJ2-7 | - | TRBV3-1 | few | CASSQDWASYEQYF | TGTGCCAGCAGCCAAGATTGGGCCAGCTACGAGCAGTACTTC
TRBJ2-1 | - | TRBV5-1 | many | CASSFNRVPYNEQFF | TGCGCCAGCAGCTTCAACAGGGTCCCCTACAATGAGCAGTTCTTC
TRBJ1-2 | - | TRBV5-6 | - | CASSFWSFYTF | TGTGCCAGCAGCTTTTGGAGTTTCTACACCTTC
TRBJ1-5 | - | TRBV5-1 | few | CASSFDSPSNQPQHF | TGCGCCAGCAGCTTTGACAGCCCTAGCAATCAGCCCCAGCATTTT
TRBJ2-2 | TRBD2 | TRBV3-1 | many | CASRRTSGNTGELFF | TGTGCCAGCAGGCGGACTAGCGGGAACACCGGGGAGCTGTTTTTT
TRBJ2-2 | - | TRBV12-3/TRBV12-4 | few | CASSPSLTAETGELFF | TGTGCCAGCAGCCCCTCGTTGACCGCGGAGACCGGGGAGCTGTTTTTT
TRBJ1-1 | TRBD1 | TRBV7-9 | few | CASSTTGVTEAFF | TGTGCCAGCAGCACCACAGGGGTCACTGAAGCTTTCTTT
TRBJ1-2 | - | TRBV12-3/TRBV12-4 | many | CASSLHGYGYTF | TGTGCCAGCAGTTTACATGGCTATGGCTACACCTTC